This T cell receptor beta chain was observed in a study of T cell responses to AZD1222 COVID-19 vaccine. Per germline, CDR1 SGHKS and CDR2 YYEKEE (reference sequence). V was clipped by 1 base and J by 0 bases, with 11 bases between them. CDR3 length: 16 residues. The data were produced by immunoSEQ multiplex PCR, yet TCRdb's version contains in-frame clones alone and is incomplete. The table records 190,000 or so clones, 91% of them present only once. Whole-study findings and limits: Among the donors, most were white British and more were female, and clonal diversity was possibly underestimated. Nearly half of spike-specific TCRs reportedly target variant regions that are unmutated in the B.1.351 and B.1.1.7 variants. It was only after the peak T cell response that any repertoires were sampled. Spike-wide vaccine-associated CD4 TCRs dominated at 160-218 and 743-854.

Comments on this clone: What it recognizes is unknown.

V and J are TRBV5-5 and TRBJ1-3; D not certain. The sequence derives from an adult who received the AZD1222 COVID-19 vaccine. The sample was peripheral blood, taken 28 days after the second AZD1222 dose. The CDR3 DNA is TGTGCCAGCAGCTTGTTGCCGCCGGGCTCTGGAAACACCATATATTTT. Protein product: CASSLLPPGSGNTIYF.